This T cell receptor (beta chain) was recovered during a study of T-cell memory formation after mild COVID-19. CDR1 and CDR2 from the germline V gene are KGHDR and SFDVKD. Deletions cut 9 bases from V and 3 bases from J, with 15 bases between. The CDR3 contains 14 residues. Using its own MiXCR run on the 5' RACE reads, TCRdb lists one record per CDR3 protein. This table holds some 120,000 distinct CDR3 sequences, approximately 15% found once. The receptor was isolated from an adult woman who had mild COVID-19 (a few samples of this study predate the infection). Cell type and time point are not known. The rearrangement links TRBV24-1 to TRBJ2-3, with D possibly matching TRBD2 (6 bases). Sequenced input: PBMCs or a T cell subset sorted from them (not recorded which). CDR3 in amino acids: CATQVRGGTDTQYF. In DNA form, the CDR3 reads TGTGCCACCCAAGTCCGTGGAGGGACAGATACGCAGTATTTT.